Each of the 7 T cell receptor beta chains below was sequenced from the same sample in a study of blood T cells in healthy people across ages. Next came a second PCR, run for about 7 to 11 cycles, which used a sample-barcoded 5' primer along with a J-beta primer mix. TCRdb re-analysed the 5' RACE reads in MiXCR, keeping a single row per CDR3 protein. This sample has 800,000 to 950,000 distinct CDR3 sequences, with around 48% found just once. Sequenced: blood. These receptors were obtained from a man aged 25 to 40 in good health.

The V and J genes are TRBV24-1 and TRBJ1-6; D remains ambiguous. Trimming took off 4 bases at V and 12 bases at J, with 9 bases between the two ends. This CDR3 has 12 amino acids. Germline V lookup: CDR1 KGHDR, CDR2 SFDVKD. The CDR3 DNA follows: TGTGCCACCAGTGACCGGCGAGGACCCCTCCACTTT. Residues: CATSDRRGPLHF.

V gene TRBV7-2 combines with J gene TRBJ2-3, with D perhaps assigned TRBD1 or TRBD2 (6 bases each). Per the germline V gene, CDR1 is SGHTA and CDR2 is FQGNSA. The CDR3 covers 16 residues. Trimming took 1 base from V and 0 from J, leaving 11 bases between them. The CDR3 is CASSLEEGGSTDTQYF. For the CDR3, the DNA is TGTGCCAGCAGCTTAGAAGAGGGGGGAAGCACAGATACGCAGTATTTT.

This clonotype has just one count. The chain employs TRBV20-1 and TRBJ2-3; a possible D gene is TRBD2 (6 bases). V was pared by 7 bases and J by 1 base, with 15 bases between. The CDR3 consists of 14 residues. Per germline, CDR1 DFQATT and CDR2 SNEGSKA (reference sequence). CDR3 in DNA: TGCAGTGGAGTTCTAGCGACCGGCACAGATACGCAGTATTTT. It is translated as CSGVLATGTDTQYF.

Concerning this clonotype: Its ends do not fully match the called genes, so a read error is possible. This chain links TRBV20-1 with TRBJ2-3, with TRBD2 matching 10 bases. This CDR3 region has 16 residues. Germline V gene lookup returns CDR1 DFQATT and CDR2 SNEGSKA (reference sequence). CDR3 loop: CSARERLAGDSDTQYF. In DNA form, the CDR3 reads TGCAGTGCTCGAGAGCGGCTAGCGGGGGACTCAGATACGCAGTATTTT.

As DNA, the CDR3 is TGTGCCAGCAGCCCACCTACAGGGCAGGGGGCCGGGAGCTACACCTTC. Protein: CASSPPTGQGAGSYTF. The chain has TRBV7-9 and TRBJ1-2; 8 nucleotides agree with TRBD1. CDR3 length: 16 amino acids. Germline values: CDR1 SEHNR, CDR2 FQNEAQ (reference sequence). After removal of 5 bases from V and 9 bases from J, the junction contained 17 bases not matched to a gene.

In its sample, this clonotype was seen a few times. This chain uses TRBV7-9 with TRBJ2-5; D possibly matches TRBD1 or TRBD2 (5 bases each). The DNA end is a closer match to TRBJ2-7, so the J assignment may be wrong. The length of the CDR3 is 14 residues. CDR1 is SEHNR and CDR2 is FQNEAQ in the germline V gene (reference sequence). For the CDR3, the DNA is TGTGCCAGCAGCCCCCACCGGGACGGTTACGAGCAGTACTTC. Protein sequence: CASSPHRDGYEQYF.

As DNA, the CDR3 is TGTGCCAGCAGTAAGGACACGAACTATGGCTACACCTTC. This translates into CASSKDTNYGYTF. V gene TRBV2 combines with J gene TRBJ1-2; maybe TRBD1 (5 bases). Trimming pared 5 bases from V and 2 bases from J, leaving 9 bases between. This CDR3 is 13 amino acids long. CDR1 SNHLY and CDR2 FYNNEI come from the germline V gene. The variable domain in full, with the rest retrieved from reference TRBV2 and TRBJ1-2, is EPEVTQTPSHQVTQMGQEVILRCVPISNHLYFYWYRQILGQKVEFLVSFYNNEISEKSEIFDDQFSVERPDGSNFTLKIRSTKLEDSAMYFCASSKDTNYGYTFGSGTRLTVV.